The TCR beta chain under discussion was sequenced for a study of vaccination and CD4 T cells after COVID-19. Background on the study: Overlapping peptides of the spike proteins of SARS-CoV-2, HCoV-NL63, HCoV-OC43 and HCoV-229E were used for cell stimulation.

As concerns this clonotype: Its antigen remains unknown.

Sample treatment: approximately 9-day PBMC culture with coronavirus spike peptide pools or control peptides (ViraFEST assay). The unexposed donor gave CD4+ T cells before the COVID-19 pandemic (2011-2018). Wells contained about 2 million PBMCs each, and these were cultured with roughly 11 IU/ml IL-2 and 9 to 10 ug/ml peptide pools. Whole-study results and caveats: The median SARS-CoV-2-reactive clonotype number increased from around 21 to 38, without statistical significance. Convalescent patients' median share of reactive clones seen only post-vaccination was approximately 90%.

Researchers used the Oncomine TCR Beta short-read assay to sequence DNA from cultured CD4+ T cells. Each CDR3 protein is one row after TCRdb ran MiXCR on the PCR reads. The sample holds roughly 7,000 distinct CDR3 sequences, 35% to 50% seen once. This TCR was recovered from a human donor in good health. What was sequenced was CD4+ T cells from blood, cultured in vitro.

This CDR3 is CASSAPREMETQYF. The CDR3 DNA reads as TGTGCCAGCAGTGCGCCGCGGGAGATGGAGACCCAGTACTTC. This sequence joins TRBV2 and TRBJ2-5; 7 bases match TRBD2. Unmatched junction bases numbered 7, after V lost 4 bases and J lost 5 bases. The CDR3 is 14 amino acids. Germline CDR1 and CDR2: SNHLY and FYNNEI.